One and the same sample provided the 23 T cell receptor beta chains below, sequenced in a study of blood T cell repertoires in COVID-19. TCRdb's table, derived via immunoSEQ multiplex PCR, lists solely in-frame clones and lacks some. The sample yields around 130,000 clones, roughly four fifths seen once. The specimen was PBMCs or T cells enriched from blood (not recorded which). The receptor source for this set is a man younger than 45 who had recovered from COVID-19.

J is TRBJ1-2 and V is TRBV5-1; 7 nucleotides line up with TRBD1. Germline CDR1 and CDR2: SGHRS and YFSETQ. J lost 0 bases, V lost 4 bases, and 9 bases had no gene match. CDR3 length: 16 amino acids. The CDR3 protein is CASSASRQGPNYGYTF. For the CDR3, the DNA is TGCGCCAGCAGCGCTTCCAGACAGGGACCTAACTATGGCTACACCTTC.

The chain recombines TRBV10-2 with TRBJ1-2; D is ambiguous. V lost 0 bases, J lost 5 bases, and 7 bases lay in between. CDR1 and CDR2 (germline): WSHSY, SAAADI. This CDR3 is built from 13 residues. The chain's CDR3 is CASSESGGYGYTF. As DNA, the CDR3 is TGCGCCAGCAGTGAGTCCGGAGGATATGGCTACACCTTC.

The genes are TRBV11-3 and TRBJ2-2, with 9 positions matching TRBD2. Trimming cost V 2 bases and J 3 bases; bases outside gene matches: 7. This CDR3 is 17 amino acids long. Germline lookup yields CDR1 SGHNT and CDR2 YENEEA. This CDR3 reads CASSLLAGALDTGELFF. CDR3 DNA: TGTGCCAGCAGCTTATTAGCGGGGGCGCTGGACACCGGGGAGCTGTTTTTT.

CDR3 region: CASSRGRALDEQYF. In DNA, the CDR3 is TGTGCCAGCAGTCGCGGGAGAGCCCTTGACGAGCAGTACTTC. V usage is TRBV6-5 and J usage is TRBJ2-7; 7 nucleotides align to TRBD2. CDR1 MNHEY and CDR2 SVGAGI come from the germline V gene. Trimming removed 5 bases from V and 5 bases from J; junction bases left unmatched: 9. This CDR3 is 14 amino acids long.

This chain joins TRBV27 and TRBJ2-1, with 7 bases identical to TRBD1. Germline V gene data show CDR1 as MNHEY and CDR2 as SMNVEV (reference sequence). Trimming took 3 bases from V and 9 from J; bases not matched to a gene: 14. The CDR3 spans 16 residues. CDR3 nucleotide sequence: TGTGCCAGCAGTTTGACAGGGCTTTGGGATACTAGTGAGCAGTTCTTC. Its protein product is CASSLTGLWDTSEQFF.

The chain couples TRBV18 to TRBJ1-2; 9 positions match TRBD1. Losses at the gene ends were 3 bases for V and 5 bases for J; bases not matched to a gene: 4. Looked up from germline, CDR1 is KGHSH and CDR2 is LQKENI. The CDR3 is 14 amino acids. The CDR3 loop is CASSPRTGDYGYTF. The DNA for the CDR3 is TGTGCCAGCTCACCCCGGACAGGGGATTATGGCTACACCTTC.

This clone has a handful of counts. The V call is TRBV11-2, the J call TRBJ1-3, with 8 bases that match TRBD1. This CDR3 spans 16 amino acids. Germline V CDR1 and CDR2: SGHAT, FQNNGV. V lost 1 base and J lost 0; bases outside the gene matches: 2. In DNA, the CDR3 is TGTGCCAGCAGCTTAGTCCAGGGGGCCTCTGGAAACACCATATATTTT. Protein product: CASSLVQGASGNTIYF.

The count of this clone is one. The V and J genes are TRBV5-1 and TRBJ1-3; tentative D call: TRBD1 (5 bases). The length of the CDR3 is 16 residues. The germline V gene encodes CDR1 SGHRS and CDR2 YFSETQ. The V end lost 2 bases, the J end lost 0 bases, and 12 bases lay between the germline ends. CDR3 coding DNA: TGCGCCAGCAGCTTAGAAGCAGGGAACTCTGGAAACACCATATATTTT. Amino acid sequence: CASSLEAGNSGNTIYF.

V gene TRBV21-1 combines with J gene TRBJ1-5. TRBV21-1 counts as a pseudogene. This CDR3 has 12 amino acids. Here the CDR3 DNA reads TGTGCCAGCGGCCCGGGGTGCCAGCCCCAGCATTTT. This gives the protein CASGPGCQPQHF.

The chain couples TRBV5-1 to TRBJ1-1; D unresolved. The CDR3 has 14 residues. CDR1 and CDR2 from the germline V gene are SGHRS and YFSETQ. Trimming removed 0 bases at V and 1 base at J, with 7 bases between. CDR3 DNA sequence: TGCGCCAGCAGCTTGGGACCGGGGAACACTGAAGCTTTCTTT. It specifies CASSLGPGNTEAFF.

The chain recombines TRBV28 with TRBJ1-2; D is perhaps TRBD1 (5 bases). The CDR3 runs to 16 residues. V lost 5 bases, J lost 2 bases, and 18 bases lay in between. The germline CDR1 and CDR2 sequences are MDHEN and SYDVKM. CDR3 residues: CASSLGPLTGNYGYTF. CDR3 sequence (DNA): TGTGCCAGCAGTCTCGGGCCCCTCACAGGCAACTATGGCTACACCTTC.

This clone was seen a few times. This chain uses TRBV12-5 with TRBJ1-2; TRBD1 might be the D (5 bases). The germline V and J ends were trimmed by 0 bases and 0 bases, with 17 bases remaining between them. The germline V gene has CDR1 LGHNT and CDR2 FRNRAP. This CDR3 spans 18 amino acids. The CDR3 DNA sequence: TGTGCTAGTGGTTTGGTATCCGGAACAGGCCCAGCTAACTATGGCTACACCTTC. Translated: CASGLVSGTGPANYGYTF.

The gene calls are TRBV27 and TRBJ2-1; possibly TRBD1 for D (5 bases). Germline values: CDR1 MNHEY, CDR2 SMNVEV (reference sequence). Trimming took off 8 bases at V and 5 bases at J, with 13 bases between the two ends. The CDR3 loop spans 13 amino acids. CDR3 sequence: CASAGSRDNEQFF. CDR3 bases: TGTGCCAGCGCCGGCTCCAGGGACAATGAGCAGTTCTTC.

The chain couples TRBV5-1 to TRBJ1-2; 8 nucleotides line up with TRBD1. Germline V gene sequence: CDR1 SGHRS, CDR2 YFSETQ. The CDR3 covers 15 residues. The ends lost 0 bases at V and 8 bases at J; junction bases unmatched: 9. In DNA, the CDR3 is TGCGCCAGCAGCTTGGCGGCAGGGGGCGTTAACGGCTACACCTTC. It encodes CASSLAAGGVNGYTF. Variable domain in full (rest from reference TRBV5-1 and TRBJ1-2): KAGVTQTPRYLIKTRGQQVTLSCSPISGHRSVSWYQQTPGQGLQFLFEYFSETQRNKGNFPGRFSGRQFSNSRSEMNVSTLELGDSALYLCASSLAAGGVNGYTFGSGTRLTVV.

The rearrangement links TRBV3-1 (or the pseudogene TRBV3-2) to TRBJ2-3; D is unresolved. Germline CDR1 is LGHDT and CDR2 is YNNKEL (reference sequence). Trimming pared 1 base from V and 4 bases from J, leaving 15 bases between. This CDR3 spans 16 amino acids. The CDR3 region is CASSQVSLQVSDTQYF. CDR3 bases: TGTGCCAGCAGCCAAGTTAGCCTACAAGTCTCAGATACGCAGTATTTT.

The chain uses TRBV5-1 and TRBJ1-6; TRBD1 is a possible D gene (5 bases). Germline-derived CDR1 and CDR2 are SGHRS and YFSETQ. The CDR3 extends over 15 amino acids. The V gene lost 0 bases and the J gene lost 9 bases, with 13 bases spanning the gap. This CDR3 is CASSLDLEGPSPLHF. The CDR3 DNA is TGCGCCAGCAGCTTGGACTTGGAGGGACCTTCACCCCTCCACTTT.

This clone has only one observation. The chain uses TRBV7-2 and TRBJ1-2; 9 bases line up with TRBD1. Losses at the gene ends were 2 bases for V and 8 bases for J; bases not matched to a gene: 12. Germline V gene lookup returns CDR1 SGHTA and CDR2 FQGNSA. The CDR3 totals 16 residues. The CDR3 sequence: CASSLPIPTGGKGYTF. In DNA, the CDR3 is TGTGCCAGCAGCTTACCAATACCGACAGGGGGGAAGGGCTACACCTTC.

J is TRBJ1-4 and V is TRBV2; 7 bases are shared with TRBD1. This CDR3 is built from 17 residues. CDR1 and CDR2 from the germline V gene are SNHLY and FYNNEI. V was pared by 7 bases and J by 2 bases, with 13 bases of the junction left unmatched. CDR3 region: CASTRGTVPSTNEKLFF. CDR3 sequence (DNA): TGTGCCAGCACTCGGGGGACAGTCCCCTCCACTAATGAAAAACTGTTTTTT.

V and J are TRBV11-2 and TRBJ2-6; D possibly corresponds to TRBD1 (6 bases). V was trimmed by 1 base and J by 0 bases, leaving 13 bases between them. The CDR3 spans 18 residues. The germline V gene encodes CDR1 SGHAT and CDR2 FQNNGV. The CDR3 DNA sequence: TGTGCCAGCAGCTTAGTGGACAGCGCTCGCTCTGGGGCCAACGTCCTGACTTTC. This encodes CASSLVDSARSGANVLTF.

CDR3 protein: CASSYASGATDTQYF. CDR3 nucleotide sequence: TGTGCCAGCAGTTATGCTAGCGGAGCCACAGATACGCAGTATTTT. This chain uses TRBV6-5 with TRBJ2-3, with TRBD2 matching over 7 bases. V was pared by 3 bases and J by 2 bases, with 5 bases of the junction left unmatched. The CDR3 is made up of 15 amino acids. Per the germline V gene, CDR1 is MNHEY and CDR2 is SVGAGI.

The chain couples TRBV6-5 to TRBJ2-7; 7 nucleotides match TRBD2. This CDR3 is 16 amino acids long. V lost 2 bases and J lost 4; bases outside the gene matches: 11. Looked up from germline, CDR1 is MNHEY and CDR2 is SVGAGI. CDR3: CASSYLSGTKAYEQYF. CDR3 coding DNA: TGTGCCAGCAGTTACCTGTCCGGGACTAAAGCGTACGAGCAGTACTTC.

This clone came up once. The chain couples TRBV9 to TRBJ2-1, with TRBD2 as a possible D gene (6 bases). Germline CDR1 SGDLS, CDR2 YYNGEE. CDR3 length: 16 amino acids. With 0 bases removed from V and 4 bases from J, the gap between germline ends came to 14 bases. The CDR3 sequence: CASSVESGGWYNEQFF. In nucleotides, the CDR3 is TGTGCCAGCAGCGTAGAAAGTGGGGGGTGGTACAATGAGCAGTTCTTC.

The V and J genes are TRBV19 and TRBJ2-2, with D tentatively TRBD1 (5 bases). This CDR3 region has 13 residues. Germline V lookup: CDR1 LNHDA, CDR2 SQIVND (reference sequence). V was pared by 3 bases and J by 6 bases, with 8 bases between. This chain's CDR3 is CASSIRAAGELFF. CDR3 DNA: TGTGCCAGTAGTATCAGGGCGGCCGGGGAGCTGTTTTTT.